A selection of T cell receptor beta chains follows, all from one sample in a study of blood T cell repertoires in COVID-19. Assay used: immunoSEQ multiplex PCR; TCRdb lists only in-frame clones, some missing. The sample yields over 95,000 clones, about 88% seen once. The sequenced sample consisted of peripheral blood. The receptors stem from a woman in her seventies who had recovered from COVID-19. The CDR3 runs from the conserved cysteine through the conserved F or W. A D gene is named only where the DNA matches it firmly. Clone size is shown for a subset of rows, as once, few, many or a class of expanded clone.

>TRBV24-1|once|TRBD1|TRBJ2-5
TGTGCCACCAGTGATCCGGGACAGGTTTTTGGAGAGACCCAGTACTTC
CATSDPGQVFGETQYF
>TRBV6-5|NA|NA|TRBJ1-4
TGTGCCAGCGCCCAGGGTGGGGCGAGTGAAAAACTGTTTTTT
CASAQGGASEKLFF
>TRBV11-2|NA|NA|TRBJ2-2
TGTGCCAGCAGCTTTCGCCCAGGTGCCGACACCGGGGAGCTGTTTTTT
CASSFRPGADTGELFF
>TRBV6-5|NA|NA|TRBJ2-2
TGTGCCAGCAGGGCCGGGACTTCCTACACCGGGGAGCTGTTTTTT
CASRAGTSYTGELFF
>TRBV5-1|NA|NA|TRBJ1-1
TGCGCCAGCACACCCAGGGGACAGAACACTGAAGCTTTCTTT
CASTPRGQNTEAFF
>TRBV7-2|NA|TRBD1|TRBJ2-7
TGTGCCAGCAGCTTAGGGACAGGGGTCTACGAGCAGTACTTC
CASSLGTGVYEQYF
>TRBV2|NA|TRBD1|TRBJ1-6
TGTGCCAGCAGTCGGGACAGGGAAGAAGGGCGCTTT
CASSRDREEGRF
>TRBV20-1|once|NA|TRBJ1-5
TGCAGTGCTAGTAGGGGGGGTCAGCCCCAGCATTTT
CSASRGGQPQHF
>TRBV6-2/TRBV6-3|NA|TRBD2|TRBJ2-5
TGTGCCAGCAGTTATCTTGCAAGCGGGGGCCGGGAGACCCAGTACTTC
CASSYLASGGRETQYF
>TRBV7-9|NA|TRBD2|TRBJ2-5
TGTGCCAGCAGCCCCGGGACTAGCGGGAGTTGGGAAAAAGAGACCCAGTACTTC
CASSPGTSGSWEKETQYF
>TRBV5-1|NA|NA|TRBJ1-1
TGCGCCAGCAGCTCGGGACTCCTGAACACTGAAGCTTTCTTT
CASSSGLLNTEAFF
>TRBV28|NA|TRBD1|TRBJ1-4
TGTGCCAGCAGTTGGACAGGGACTAATGAAAAACTGTTTTTT
CASSWTGTNEKLFF
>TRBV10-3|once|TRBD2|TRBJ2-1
TGTGCCATCAGTGAGTCCGGGACTAGGGGTGAGCAGTTCTTC
CAISESGTRGEQFF
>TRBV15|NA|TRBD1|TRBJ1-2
TGTGCCACCAGCAGAGACCTCAGGGGGAGTAACTATGGCTACACCTTC
CATSRDLRGSNYGYTF
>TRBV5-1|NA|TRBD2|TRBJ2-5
TGCGCCAGCAGCTTGAAGGAATGGGGGACTAGCGGCCACCAAGAGACCCAGTACTTC
CASSLKEWGTSGHQETQYF
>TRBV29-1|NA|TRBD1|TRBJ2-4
TGCAGCGCGGGGACAGGCTCCTTAATTCAGTACTTC
CSAGTGSLIQYF
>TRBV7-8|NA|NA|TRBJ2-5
TGTGCCAGCAGCCGAGGACTGCCCCTGGAGACCCAGTACTTC
CASSRGLPLETQYF
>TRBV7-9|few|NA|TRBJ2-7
TGTGCCAGCAGCTCAGGGACTTGGGGAGAGCAGTACTTC
CASSSGTWGEQYF
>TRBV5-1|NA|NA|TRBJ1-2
TGCGCCAGCAGTTTACAGGAGAGCTATGGCTACACCTTC
CASSLQESYGYTF
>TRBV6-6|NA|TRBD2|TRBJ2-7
TGTGCCACCCGACTAGCGGGAGGGCCGTACGAGCAGTACTTC
CATRLAGGPYEQYF
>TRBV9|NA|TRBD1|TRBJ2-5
TGTGCCAGCAGCGTAGCCTACAGGGGGAGGCCCCAGTACTTC
CASSVAYRGRPQYF
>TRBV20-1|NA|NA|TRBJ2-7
TGCAGTGCCGTAGACGGAGTGCAGTACTTC
CSAVDGVQYF
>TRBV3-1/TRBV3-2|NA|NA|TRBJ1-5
TGTGCCAGCAGCCAAGACGGCAATCAGCCCCAGCATTTT
CASSQDGNQPQHF
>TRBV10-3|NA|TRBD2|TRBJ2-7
TGTGCCATCAGAGACTATAGCGGGGGGGGCGGCGAGCAGTACTTC
CAIRDYSGGGGEQYF
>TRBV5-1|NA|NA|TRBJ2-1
TGCGCCAGCAGCTTTTGGGGCTGGGACAATGAGCAGTTCTTC
CASSFWGWDNEQFF
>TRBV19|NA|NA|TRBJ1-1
TGTGCCAGTAGTATTCGCCGAGTATCGAACACTGAAGCTTTCTTT
CASSIRRVSNTEAFF
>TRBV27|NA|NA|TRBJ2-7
TGTGCCAGCAGTTTATATCCCGACAGGAACTACTACGAGCAGTACTTC
CASSLYPDRNYYEQYF
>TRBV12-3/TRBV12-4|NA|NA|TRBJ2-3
TGTGCCAGCCTGGCGGGGCACACAGATACGCAGTATTTT
CASLAGHTDTQYF
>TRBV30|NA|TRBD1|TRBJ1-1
TGTGCCTGGAGTCGGACAGGGAGGGCTTTCTTT
CAWSRTGRAFF
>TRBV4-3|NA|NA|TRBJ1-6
TGCGCCAGCAGCCCTCCAGACGGGGAGTCAGTTCGGTCACCCCTCCACTTT
CASSPPDGESVRSPLHF
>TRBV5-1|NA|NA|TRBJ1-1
TGCGCCAGCAGCTTCCAGGGTCGGGACACTGAAGCTTTCTTT
CASSFQGRDTEAFF
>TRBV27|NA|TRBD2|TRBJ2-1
TGTGCCAGCAGTAGAGGGACTAGGACGTTCAATGAGCAGTTCTTC
CASSRGTRTFNEQFF
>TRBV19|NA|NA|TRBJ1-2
TGTGCCAGTAGTGCATACAGGGATAAGGGCTATGGCTACACCTTC
CASSAYRDKGYGYTF
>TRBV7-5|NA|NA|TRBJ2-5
TGTGACCCCCGGCTAGCGGTTCAAGAGACCCAGTACTTC
CDPRLAVQETQYF
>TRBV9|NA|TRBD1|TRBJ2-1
TGTGCCAGCAGCCCATGGACAGGTCTCCCCAATGAGCAGTTCTTC
CASSPWTGLPNEQFF
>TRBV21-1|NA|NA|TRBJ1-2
TGTGCCAGCAGCAAAGAACAGGGTAGGGGCTACACCTTC
CASSKEQGRGYTF
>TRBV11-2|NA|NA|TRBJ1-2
TGTGCCAGCAGCCTCCTTGGGGAGGGGGGTTATGGCTACACCTTC
CASSLLGEGGYGYTF
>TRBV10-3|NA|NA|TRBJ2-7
TGTGCCATCAGTGGAGCGGGCGAGCAGTACTTC
CAISGAGEQYF
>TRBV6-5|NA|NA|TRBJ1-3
TGTGCCAGCAGTTACGGGACTCAGGGCGGGAACACCATATATTTT
CASSYGTQGGNTIYF
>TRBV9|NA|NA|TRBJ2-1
TGTGCCAGCAGCCCCGAAGGGGACTTATACAATGAGCAGTTCTTC
CASSPEGDLYNEQFF
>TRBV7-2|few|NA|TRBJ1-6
TGTGCCAGCAGCTTCGGAGGGTCGAGGGAGCTCTATAATTCACCCCTCCACTTT
CASSFGGSRELYNSPLHF